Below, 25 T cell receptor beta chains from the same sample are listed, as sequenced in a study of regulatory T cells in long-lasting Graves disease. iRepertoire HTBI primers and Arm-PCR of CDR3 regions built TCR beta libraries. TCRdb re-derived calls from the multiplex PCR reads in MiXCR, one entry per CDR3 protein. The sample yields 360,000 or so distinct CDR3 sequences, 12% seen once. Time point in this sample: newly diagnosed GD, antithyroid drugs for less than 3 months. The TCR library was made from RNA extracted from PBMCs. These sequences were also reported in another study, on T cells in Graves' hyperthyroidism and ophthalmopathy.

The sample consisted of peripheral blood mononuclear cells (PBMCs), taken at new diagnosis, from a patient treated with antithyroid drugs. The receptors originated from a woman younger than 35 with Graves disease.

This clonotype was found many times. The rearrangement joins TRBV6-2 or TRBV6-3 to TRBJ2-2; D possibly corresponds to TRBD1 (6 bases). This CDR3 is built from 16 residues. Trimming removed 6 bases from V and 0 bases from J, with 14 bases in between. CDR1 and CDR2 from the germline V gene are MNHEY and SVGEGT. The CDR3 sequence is CASSRNRASNTGELFF. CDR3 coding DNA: TGTGCCAGCAGCCGAAACAGGGCTTCGAACACCGGGGAGCTGTTTTTT.

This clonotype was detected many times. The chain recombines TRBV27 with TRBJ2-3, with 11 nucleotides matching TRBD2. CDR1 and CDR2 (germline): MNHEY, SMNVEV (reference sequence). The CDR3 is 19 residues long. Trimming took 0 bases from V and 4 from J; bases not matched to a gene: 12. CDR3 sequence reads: CASSLSFWGSGGVADTQYF. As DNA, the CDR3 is TGTGCCAGCAGTTTATCGTTTTGGGGTAGCGGGGGGGTGGCAGATACGCAGTATTTT.

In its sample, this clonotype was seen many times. CDR3 sequence reads: CSARDTSGIFYSYNEQFF. The CDR3 nucleotides are TGCAGTGCTAGAGATACTAGCGGGATCTTCTACTCCTACAATGAGCAGTTCTTC. This chain uses TRBV20-1 with TRBJ2-1, with 10 nucleotides matching TRBD2. CDR3 length equals 18 residues. Germline CDR1 DFQATT, CDR2 SNEGSKA (reference sequence). V lost 0 bases and J lost 0; bases outside the gene matches: 8.

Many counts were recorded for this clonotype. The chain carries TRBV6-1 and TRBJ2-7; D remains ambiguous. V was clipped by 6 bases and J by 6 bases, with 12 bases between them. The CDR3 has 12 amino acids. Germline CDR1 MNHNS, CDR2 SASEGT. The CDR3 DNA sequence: TGTGCCAGCAGGTCGGCCTCAAGCGAGCAGTACTTC. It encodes CASRSASSEQYF.

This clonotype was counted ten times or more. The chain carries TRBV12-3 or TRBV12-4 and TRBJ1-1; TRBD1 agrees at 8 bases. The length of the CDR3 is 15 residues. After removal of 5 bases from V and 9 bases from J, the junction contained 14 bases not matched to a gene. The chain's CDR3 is CASSHYRTGSLKAFF. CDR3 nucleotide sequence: TGTGCCAGCAGTCACTACCGGACAGGGTCCTTAAAAGCTTTCTTT.

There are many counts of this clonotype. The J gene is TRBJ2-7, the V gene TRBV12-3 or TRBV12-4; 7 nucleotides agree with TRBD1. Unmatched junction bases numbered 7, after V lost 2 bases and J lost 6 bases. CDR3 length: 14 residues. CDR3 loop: CASSLRVGGGEQYF. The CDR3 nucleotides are TGTGCCAGCAGTTTAAGAGTAGGGGGCGGCGAGCAGTACTTC.

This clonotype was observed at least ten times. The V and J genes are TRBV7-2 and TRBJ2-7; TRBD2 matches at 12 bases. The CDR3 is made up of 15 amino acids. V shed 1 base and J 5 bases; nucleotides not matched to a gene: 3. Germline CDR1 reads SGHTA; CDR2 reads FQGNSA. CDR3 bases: TGTGCCAGCAGCTTAGGACTAGCGGGAGCCAACGAGCAGTACTTC. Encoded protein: CASSLGLAGANEQYF.

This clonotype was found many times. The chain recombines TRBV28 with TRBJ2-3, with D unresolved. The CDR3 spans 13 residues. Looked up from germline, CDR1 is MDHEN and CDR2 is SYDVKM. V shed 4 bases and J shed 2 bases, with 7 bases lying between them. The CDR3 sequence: CASSSRHTDTQYF. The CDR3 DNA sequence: TGTGCCAGCAGTTCTCGACACACAGATACGCAGTATTTT.

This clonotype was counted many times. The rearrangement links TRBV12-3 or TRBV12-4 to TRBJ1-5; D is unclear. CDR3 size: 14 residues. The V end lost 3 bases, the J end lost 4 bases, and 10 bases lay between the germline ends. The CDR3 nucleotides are TGTGCCAGCAGTTTGAATCCGGGGAATCAGCCCCAGCATTTT. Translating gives CASSLNPGNQPQHF.

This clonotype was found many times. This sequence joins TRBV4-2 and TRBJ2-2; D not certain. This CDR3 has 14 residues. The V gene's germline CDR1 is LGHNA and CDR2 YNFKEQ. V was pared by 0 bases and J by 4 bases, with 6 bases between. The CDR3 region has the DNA TGTGCCAGCAGCCAAGACTCCAGCACCGGGGAGCTGTTTTTT. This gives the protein CASSQDSSTGELFF.

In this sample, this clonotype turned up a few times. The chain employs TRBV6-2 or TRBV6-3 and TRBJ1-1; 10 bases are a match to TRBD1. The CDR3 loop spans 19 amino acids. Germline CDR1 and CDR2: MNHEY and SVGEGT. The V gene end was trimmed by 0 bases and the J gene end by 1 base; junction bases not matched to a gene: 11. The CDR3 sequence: CASSYSRGTGAMKNTEAFF. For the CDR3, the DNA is TGTGCCAGCAGTTACTCGAGAGGGACAGGGGCGATGAAGAACACTGAAGCTTTCTTT.

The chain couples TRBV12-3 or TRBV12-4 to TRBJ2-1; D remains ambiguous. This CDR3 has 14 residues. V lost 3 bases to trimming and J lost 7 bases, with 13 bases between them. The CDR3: CASSFLMRSNEQFF. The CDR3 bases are TGTGCCAGCAGTTTTCTAATGAGGTCTAATGAGCAGTTCTTC.

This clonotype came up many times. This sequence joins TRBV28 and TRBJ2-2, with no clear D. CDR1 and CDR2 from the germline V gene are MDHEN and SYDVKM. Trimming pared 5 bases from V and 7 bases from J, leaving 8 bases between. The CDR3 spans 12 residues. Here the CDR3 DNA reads TGTGCCAGCAGTCCATCGAACGGGGAGCTGTTTTTT. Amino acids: CASSPSNGELFF.

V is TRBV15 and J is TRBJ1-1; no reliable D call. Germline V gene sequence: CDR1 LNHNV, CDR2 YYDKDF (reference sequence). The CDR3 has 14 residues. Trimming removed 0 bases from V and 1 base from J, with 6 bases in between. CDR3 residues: CATSRDWQNTEAFF. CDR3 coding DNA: TGTGCCACCAGCAGAGATTGGCAGAACACTGAAGCTTTCTTT.

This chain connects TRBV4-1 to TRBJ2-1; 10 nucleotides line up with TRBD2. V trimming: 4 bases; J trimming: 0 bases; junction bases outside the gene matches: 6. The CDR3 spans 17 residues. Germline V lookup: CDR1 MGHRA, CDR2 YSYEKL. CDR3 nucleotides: TGCGCCAGCAGCCCGTCACTAGCGGGGTACTCCTACAATGAGCAGTTCTTC. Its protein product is CASSPSLAGYSYNEQFF.

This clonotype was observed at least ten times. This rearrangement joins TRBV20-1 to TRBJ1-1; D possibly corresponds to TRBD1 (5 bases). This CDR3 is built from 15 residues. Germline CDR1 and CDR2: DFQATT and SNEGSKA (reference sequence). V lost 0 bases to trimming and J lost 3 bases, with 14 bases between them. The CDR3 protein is CSARDPDTLDTEAFF. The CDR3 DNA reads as TGCAGTGCTAGAGATCCGGACACCTTGGACACTGAAGCTTTCTTT.

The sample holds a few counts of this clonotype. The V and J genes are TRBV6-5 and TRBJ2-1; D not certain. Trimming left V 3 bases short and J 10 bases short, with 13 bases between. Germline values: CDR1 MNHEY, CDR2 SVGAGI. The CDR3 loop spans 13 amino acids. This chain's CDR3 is CASSYSSLSEQFF. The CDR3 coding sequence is TGTGCCAGCAGTTATTCCTCTCTAAGCGAGCAGTTCTTC.

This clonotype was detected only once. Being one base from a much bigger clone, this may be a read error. The CDR3 region is CASSLGSLAGLWEQYF. Here the CDR3 DNA reads TGTGCCAGCAGTTTAGGGTCCCTAGCGGGACTTTGGGAGCAGTACTTC. J is TRBJ2-7 and V is TRBV28, with TRBD2 matching over 9 bases. V shed 2 bases, J shed 7 bases, and the junction held 12 bases outside the gene matches. CDR1 and CDR2 from the germline V gene are MDHEN and SYDVKM. The CDR3 loop spans 16 amino acids.

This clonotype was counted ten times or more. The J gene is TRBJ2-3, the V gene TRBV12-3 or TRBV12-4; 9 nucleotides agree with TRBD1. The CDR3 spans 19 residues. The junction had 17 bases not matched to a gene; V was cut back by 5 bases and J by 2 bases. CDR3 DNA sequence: TGTGCCAGCAGTCCCCGGGACAGGGTGAGTGGACTACCCACAGATACGCAGTATTTT. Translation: CASSPRDRVSGLPTDTQYF.

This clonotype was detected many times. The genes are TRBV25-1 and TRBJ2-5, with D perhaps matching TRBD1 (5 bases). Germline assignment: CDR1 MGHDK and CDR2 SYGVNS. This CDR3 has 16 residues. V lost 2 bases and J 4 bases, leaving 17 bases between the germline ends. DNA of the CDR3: TGTGCCAGCAGTGAAGCCACAGGATTTTTACGAGAGACCCAGTACTTC. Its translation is CASSEATGFLRETQYF.

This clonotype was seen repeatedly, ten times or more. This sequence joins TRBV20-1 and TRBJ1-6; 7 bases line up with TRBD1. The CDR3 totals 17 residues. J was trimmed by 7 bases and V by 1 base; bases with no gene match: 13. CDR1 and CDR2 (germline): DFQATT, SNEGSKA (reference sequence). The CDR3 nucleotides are TGCAGTGCTAGAGCATTTGTTTCAGGGACAGCAAATTCACCCCTCCACTTT. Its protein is CSARAFVSGTANSPLHF.

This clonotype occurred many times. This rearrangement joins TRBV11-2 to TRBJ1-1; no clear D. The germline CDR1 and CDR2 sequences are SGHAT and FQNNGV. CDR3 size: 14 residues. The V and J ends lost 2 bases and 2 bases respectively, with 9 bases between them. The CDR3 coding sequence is TGTGCCAGCAGCTTAAACCGGGGTAACACTGAAGCTTTCTTT. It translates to CASSLNRGNTEAFF. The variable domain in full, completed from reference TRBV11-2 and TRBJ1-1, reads EAGVAQSPRYKIIEKRQSVAFWCNPISGHATLYWYQQILGQGPKLLIQFQNNGVVDDSQLPKDRFSAERLKGVDSTLKIQPAKLEDSAVYLCASSLNRGNTEAFFGQGTRLTVV.

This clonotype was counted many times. CDR3: CASSPQPGQGEETQYF. CDR3 nucleotides: TGTGCCAGCAGTCCCCAACCGGGACAGGGGGAAGAGACCCAGTACTTC. This rearrangement joins TRBV28 to TRBJ2-5, with 11 bases aligning to TRBD1. The V and J ends lost 5 bases and 3 bases, in that order; junction bases with no gene match: 8. The germline gives CDR1 MDHEN, CDR2 SYDVKM. This CDR3 spans 16 amino acids.

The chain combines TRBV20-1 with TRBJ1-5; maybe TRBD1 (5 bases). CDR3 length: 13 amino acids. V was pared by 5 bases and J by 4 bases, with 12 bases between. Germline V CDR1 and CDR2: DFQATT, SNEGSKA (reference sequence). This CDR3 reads CSALRWGNQPQHF. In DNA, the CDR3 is TGCAGTGCTCTTCGTTGGGGGAATCAGCCCCAGCATTTT.

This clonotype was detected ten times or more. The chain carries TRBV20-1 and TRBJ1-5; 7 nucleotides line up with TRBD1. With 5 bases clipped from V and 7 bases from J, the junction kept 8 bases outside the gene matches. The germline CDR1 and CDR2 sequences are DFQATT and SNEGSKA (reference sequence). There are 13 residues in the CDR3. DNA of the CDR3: TGCAGTGCTCACAGGGGAAGAGGGCAGCCCCAGCATTTT. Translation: CSAHRGRGQPQHF.